What follows are 24 T cell receptor beta chains derived from one specimen sequenced in a study of CD8 T cell repertoires and HIV-1 epitope variants. Assay used: immunoSEQ multiplex PCR; TCRdb lists only in-frame clones, some missing. Found here are about 5,000 clones, approximately 72% of them singletons; the top ten hold over 40%. Antigens for these TCRs are unknown. Input material: cultured CD8+ T cells derived from PBMCs. The receptors stem from a male donor with HIV.

The chain couples TRBV11-2 to TRBJ2-7, with D perhaps matching TRBD1 (5 bases). CDR1 SGHAT and CDR2 FQNNGV come from the germline V gene. The CDR3 totals 14 residues. V dropped 5 bases and J dropped 2 bases, with 13 bases sitting between them. This CDR3 reads CASSTWGSAYEQYF. CDR3 in DNA: TGTGCCAGCAGCACCTGGGGCTCAGCCTACGAGCAGTACTTC. Full variable domain (missing parts from reference TRBV11-2 and TRBJ2-7): EAGVAQSPRYKIIEKRQSVAFWCNPISGHATLYWYQQILGQGPKLLIQFQNNGVVDDSQLPKDRFSAERLKGVDSTLKIQPAKLEDSAVYLCASSTWGSAYEQYFGPGTRLTVT.

The CDR3 region is CASSFAADIEAFF. The CDR3, as DNA: TGTGCCAGCAGTTTTGCGGCGGATATAGAAGCTTTCTTT. The chain links TRBV27 to TRBJ1-1; no clear D. Germline CDR1 is MNHEY and CDR2 is SMNVEV (reference sequence). V was clipped by 3 bases and J by 8 bases, with 13 bases between them. The CDR3 is 13 amino acids.

The chain carries TRBV2 and TRBJ2-3, with D perhaps matching TRBD2 (6 bases). Germline CDR1 and CDR2: SNHLY and FYNNEI. The CDR3 spans 17 residues. V was trimmed by 8 bases and J by 0 bases, leaving 21 bases between them. The CDR3 spells CASDRDAERESTDTQYF. The CDR3 DNA is TGTGCCAGCGATCGGGACGCGGAACGGGAGAGCACAGATACGCAGTATTTT.

This clone was observed a few times. This chain uses TRBV28 with TRBJ1-2, with a weak D call TRBD1 (6 bases). The CDR3 is 13 residues long. The V end was cut by 1 base, the J end by 8 bases, with 11 bases between. Germline values: CDR1 MDHEN, CDR2 SYDVKM. CDR3 residues: CASSLYGGAGYTF. The CDR3 DNA follows: TGTGCCAGCAGTTTATATGGGGGCGCGGGCTACACCTTC.

The chain employs TRBV7-6 and TRBJ2-1, with TRBD1 identical over 7 bases. CDR1 and CDR2 (germline): SGHVS, FNYEAQ. Trimming at V came to 10 bases and at J to 4 bases, leaving 10 bases not matched to a gene. The CDR3 loop spans 14 amino acids. The CDR3 sequence: CATTRQGVYNEQFF. The CDR3 DNA reads as TGTGCCACCACGAGACAGGGCGTGTACAATGAGCAGTTCTTC.

The chain recombines TRBV19 with TRBJ2-3; no definite D call. The CDR3 is 13 amino acids. With 3 bases removed from V and 6 bases from J, the gap between germline ends came to 10 bases. From germline, CDR1 is LNHDA and CDR2 SQIVND (reference sequence). Here the CDR3 DNA reads TGTGCCAGTAGTATGTCTAGGCTTGATACGCAGTATTTT. Amino acid sequence: CASSMSRLDTQYF.

V gene TRBV4-1 combines with J gene TRBJ1-1, with D possibly matching TRBD1 (5 bases). The germline V and J ends were trimmed by 0 bases and 3 bases, with 14 bases remaining between them. The CDR3 is 16 amino acids. CDR1 is MGHRA, CDR2 YSYEKL, per germline. The CDR3 sequence is CASSQDSRGAHTEAFF. CDR3 DNA: TGCGCCAGCAGCCAAGATTCACGAGGGGCGCACACTGAAGCTTTCTTT.

The V call is TRBV19, the J call TRBJ2-1; D perhaps matches TRBD2 (6 bases). CDR1 is LNHDA, CDR2 SQIVND, per germline (reference sequence). This CDR3 is 16 amino acids long. V lost 1 base and J 2 bases, leaving 12 bases between the germline ends. In nucleotides, the CDR3 is TGTGCCAGTAGTATAGGATGGGGGGTCGCCTACAATGAGCAGTTCTTC. It translates to CASSIGWGVAYNEQFF.

This clone was picked up a small number of times. The chain is built from TRBV28 and TRBJ2-7; 11 bases agree with TRBD2. With V trimmed by 5 bases and J by 7 bases, 13 bases remained unmatched. There are 16 residues in the CDR3. The germline V gene encodes CDR1 MDHEN and CDR2 SYDVKM. CDR3 sequence: CASSLTTSGSMKEQYF. CDR3 in DNA: TGTGCCAGCAGTCTAACAACTAGCGGGAGTATGAAGGAGCAGTACTTC.

This CDR3 is CASSEPTLPGELFF. The CDR3 DNA follows: TGTGCCAGCAGTGAACCCACTCTCCCCGGGGAGCTGTTTTTT. The chain recombines TRBV6-1 with TRBJ2-2; the D is unclear. The CDR3 covers 14 residues. Germline V CDR1 and CDR2: MNHNS, SASEGT. V dropped 2 bases and J dropped 6 bases, with 10 bases sitting between them.

The rearrangement uses TRBV6-5 and TRBJ2-6; no definite D call. CDR1 is MNHEY and CDR2 is SVGAGI in the germline V gene. V shed 0 bases and J shed 0 bases, with 3 bases lying between them. This CDR3 spans 15 amino acids. The CDR3 sequence is CASSYSFSGANVLTF. The CDR3 bases are TGTGCCAGCAGTTACTCCTTCTCTGGGGCCAACGTCCTGACTTTC.

V is TRBV27 and J is TRBJ1-6; the D is unclear. Germline CDR1 and CDR2: MNHEY and SMNVEV (reference sequence). Trimming took off 5 bases at V and 5 bases at J, with 7 bases between the two ends. This CDR3 contains 13 residues. The CDR3 loop reads CASSTTNNSPLHF. DNA for the CDR3: TGTGCCAGCAGTACGACAAATAATTCACCCCTCCACTTT.

The CDR3 protein is CASSIVLTANYGYTF. The CDR3 DNA reads as TGTGCCAGTAGTATAGTTCTGACAGCTAACTATGGCTACACCTTC. This chain joins TRBV19 and TRBJ1-2; maybe TRBD1 (5 bases). Trimming stripped 1 base from V and 0 bases from J, with 9 bases between. Germline V gives CDR1 LNHDA, CDR2 SQIVND (reference sequence). CDR3 length: 15 amino acids.

By sample fraction, this clone is large (0.1 to 1%). The V and J genes are TRBV4-3 and TRBJ1-1; tentatively, D is TRBD1 (5 bases). Germline lookup yields CDR1 LGHNA and CDR2 YSLEER. V gave up 0 bases and J gave up 1 base, with 12 bases separating them. The CDR3 spans 16 residues. The DNA of the CDR3 is TGCGCCAGCAGCCAAGATGTTGGGCAGGGGAACACTGAAGCTTTCTTT. The encoded protein is CASSQDVGQGNTEAFF.

V usage is TRBV11-2 and J usage is TRBJ2-1; 7 nucleotides match TRBD2. Germline trimming cut 1 base from V and 8 bases from J; bases unmatched to any gene: 8. The germline V gene has CDR1 SGHAT and CDR2 FQNNGV. The CDR3 has 15 amino acids. The CDR3 DNA reads TGTGCCAGCAGCTTAGGGGGTGGGAGGGGACATGAGCAGTTCTTC. It codes for CASSLGGGRGHEQFF.

The chain carries TRBV4-3 and TRBJ1-2, with D possibly TRBD1 on 5 matching bases. Trimming took 0 bases from V and 5 from J, leaving 19 bases between them. CDR1 and CDR2 from the germline V gene are LGHNA and YSLEER. The CDR3 sequence is 17 residues long. The CDR3 DNA follows: TGCGCCAGCAGCCAAGATATCCCGACAGAGGGTTTTTATGGCTACACCTTC. It translates to CASSQDIPTEGFYGYTF.

The V gene is TRBV10-2, the J gene TRBJ2-7, with unresolved D. This CDR3 region has 12 residues. Germline V lookup: CDR1 WSHSY, CDR2 SAAADI. The V end was cut by 2 bases, the J end by 0 bases, with 2 bases between. The CDR3 loop is CASSEGSYEQYF. DNA of the CDR3: TGCGCCAGCAGTGAGGGCTCCTACGAGCAGTACTTC.

The V gene is TRBV5-4, the J gene TRBJ1-6, with D perhaps matching TRBD1 (5 bases). Germline V lookup: CDR1 SGHNT, CDR2 YYREEE (reference sequence). V was pared by 2 bases and J by 7 bases, with 10 bases between. The CDR3 has 14 residues. The CDR3 coding sequence is TGTGCCAGCAGCTTCCAGGGTGGCAATTCACCCCTCCACTTT. This gives the protein CASSFQGGNSPLHF.

The J gene is TRBJ2-1, the V gene TRBV30; a possible D gene is TRBD2 (6 bases). This CDR3 comprises 15 residues. CDR1 and CDR2 from the germline V gene are GTSNPN and SVGIG (reference sequence). V lost 5 bases and J 3 bases, leaving 17 bases between the germline ends. The CDR3: CAWATGTSIYNEQFF. In DNA, the CDR3 is TGTGCCTGGGCAACTGGGACTTCAATCTACAATGAGCAGTTCTTC.

The chain recombines TRBV10-3 with TRBJ1-1; D unclear. This CDR3 is built from 11 residues. Germline CDR1 is ENHRY and CDR2 is SYGVKD. Trimming stripped 6 bases from V and 6 bases from J, with 8 bases between. CDR3 in amino acids: CAIRDGAEAFF. The CDR3 DNA is TGTGCCATCAGAGACGGAGCTGAAGCTTTCTTT.

The chain links TRBV7-9 to TRBJ2-3; D ambiguous. V shed 4 bases and J shed 2 bases, with 10 bases lying between them. Germline CDR1 is SEHNR and CDR2 is FQNEAQ (reference sequence). This CDR3 is built from 14 residues. The CDR3: CASSSLRPTDTQYF. As DNA, the CDR3 is TGTGCCAGCAGCTCCCTGCGGCCCACAGATACGCAGTATTTT.

This clone was detected only a few times. V and J are TRBV6-1 and TRBJ2-7; TRBD1 aligns across 7 bases. CDR1 is MNHNS, CDR2 SASEGT, per germline. The trim removed 6 bases at V and 2 bases at J, leaving 10 bases unmatched. This CDR3 contains 15 residues. Here the CDR3 DNA reads TGTGCCAGCAGCCTGACAGGGTCATTTACCTACGAGCAGTACTTC. This sequence encodes CASSLTGSFTYEQYF.

CDR3 bases: TGTGCCAGTAGTGTCGGGACAGTAGAAGCTTTCTTT. It yields the protein CASSVGTVEAFF. This rearrangement joins TRBV19 to TRBJ1-1, with TRBD1 identical over 7 bases. Per the germline V gene, CDR1 is LNHDA and CDR2 is SQIVND (reference sequence). The CDR3 has 12 residues. Germline trimming cut 5 bases from V and 8 bases from J; bases unmatched to any gene: 5.

The genes are TRBV19 and TRBJ1-1; D unresolved. This CDR3 comprises 13 residues. Trimming removed 8 bases at V and 4 bases at J, with 14 bases between. Germline values: CDR1 LNHDA, CDR2 SQIVND (reference sequence). CDR3 protein: CASGDGYGTEAFF. CDR3 in DNA: TGTGCCAGTGGCGACGGGTACGGCACTGAAGCTTTCTTT.